The sample holds one count of the clone carrying this TCR beta chain. What it binds is not known. CDR3 size: 14 residues. Germline V gene sequence: CDR1 KGHSH, CDR2 LQKENI. The V segment lost 4 bases and the J segment 12 bases; nucleotides outside the gene matches: 11. This entry is derived from a study of cytomegalovirus exposure and HLA in healthy donors. General study findings and limits: According to an earlier analysis, most TCR beta V segments yielded productive rearrangements about 87% or about 30% of the time. A later analysis found most CMV-associated TCR beta chains apparently HLA-restricted. Cytomegalovirus-associated status was assigned to more than 150 TCR beta chains.

PCR amplification relied on 60 Vbeta primers (plus 13 Jbeta primers). Profiling relied on immunoSEQ multiplex PCR, and the TCRdb table lists in-frame clones only, not all of them. Seen here are around 90,000 clones, 70% to 80% observed once, and the top ten hold 0.55% to 0.65%. Nominally healthy donors provided the samples, though records likely missed some immune exposures. The sequenced sample was PBMCs. This sequence was found in a man in his thirties or forties in good health and CMV-seronegative. The rearrangement uses TRBV18 and TRBJ1-4; 7 bases agree with TRBD1. CDR3 coding DNA: TGTGCCAGCTCACTACGACAGGGAACGGCCGAACTGTTTTTT. This encodes CASSLRQGTAELFF.